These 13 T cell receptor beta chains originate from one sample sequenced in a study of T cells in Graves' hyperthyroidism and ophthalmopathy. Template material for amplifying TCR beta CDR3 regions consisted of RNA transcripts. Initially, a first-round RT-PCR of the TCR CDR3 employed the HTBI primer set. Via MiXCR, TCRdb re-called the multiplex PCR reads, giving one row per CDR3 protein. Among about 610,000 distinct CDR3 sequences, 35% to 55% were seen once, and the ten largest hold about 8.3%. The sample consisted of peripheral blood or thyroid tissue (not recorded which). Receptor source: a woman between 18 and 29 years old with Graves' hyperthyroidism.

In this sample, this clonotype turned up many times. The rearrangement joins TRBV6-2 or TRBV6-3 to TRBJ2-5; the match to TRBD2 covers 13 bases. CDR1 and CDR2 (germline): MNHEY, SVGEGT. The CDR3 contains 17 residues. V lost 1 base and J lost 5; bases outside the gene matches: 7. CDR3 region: CASSYWGLAGHKETQYF. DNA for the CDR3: TGTGCCAGCAGTTACTGGGGACTAGCGGGACATAAGGAGACCCAGTACTTC.

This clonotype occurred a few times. This CDR3 reads CASSHAGFPSYEQFF. Here the CDR3 DNA reads TGTGCCAGCAGCCACGCGGGGTTCCCATCCTATGAGCAGTTCTTC. This chain connects TRBV7-9 to TRBJ2-7; the D gene is possibly TRBD2 (6 bases). The end of the DNA is better explained by TRBJ2-1, so the J call may be wrong. The CDR3 loop spans 15 amino acids. Per germline, CDR1 SEHNR and CDR2 FQNEAQ (reference sequence).

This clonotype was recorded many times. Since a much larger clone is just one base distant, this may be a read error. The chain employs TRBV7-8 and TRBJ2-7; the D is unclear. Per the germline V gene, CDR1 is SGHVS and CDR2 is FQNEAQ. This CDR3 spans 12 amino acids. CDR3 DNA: TGTGCCAGCAGGGGCCGCGCCTACGGGCAGTACTTC. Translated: CASRGRAYGQYF.

CDR3 in amino acids: CATSPNRGSDTQYF. CDR3 DNA: TGTGCCACCAGTCCCAACCGCGGTTCAGATACGCAGTATTTT. The chain combines TRBV15 with TRBJ2-3; D uncertain. From germline, CDR1 is LNHNV and CDR2 YYDKDF (reference sequence). V was pared by 6 bases and J by 4 bases, with 14 bases between. The length of the CDR3 is 14 residues.

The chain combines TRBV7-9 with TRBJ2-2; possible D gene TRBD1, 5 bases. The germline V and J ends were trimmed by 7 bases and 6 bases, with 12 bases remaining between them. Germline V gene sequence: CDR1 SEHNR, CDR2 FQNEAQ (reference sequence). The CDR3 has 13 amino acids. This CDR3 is CASTLQGSGELFF. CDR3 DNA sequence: TGTGCCAGCACCCTCCAGGGTTCCGGGGAGCTGTTTTTT.

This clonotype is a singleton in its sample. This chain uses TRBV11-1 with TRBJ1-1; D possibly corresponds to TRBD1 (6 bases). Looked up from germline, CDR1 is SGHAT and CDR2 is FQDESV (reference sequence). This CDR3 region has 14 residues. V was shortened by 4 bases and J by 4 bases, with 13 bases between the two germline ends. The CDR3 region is CASSSRGGGTEAFF. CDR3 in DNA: TGTGCCAGCAGCTCGAGGGGGGGAGGCACTGAAGCTTTCTTT.

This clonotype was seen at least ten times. For the CDR3, the DNA is TGTGCCAGCAGTCCCTCAAAACGTGGCTACACCTTC. Its protein product is CASSPSKRGYTF. This sequence joins TRBV12-3 or TRBV12-4 and TRBJ1-2; D unresolved. V lost 5 bases to trimming and J lost 7 bases, with 11 bases between them. CDR3 size: 12 residues.

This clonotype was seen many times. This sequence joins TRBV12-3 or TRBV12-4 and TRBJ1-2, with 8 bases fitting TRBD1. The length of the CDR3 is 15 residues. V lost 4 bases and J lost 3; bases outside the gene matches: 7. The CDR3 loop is CASSYGQGADYGYTF. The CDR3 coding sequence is TGTGCCAGCAGTTATGGGCAGGGGGCGGACTATGGCTACACCTTC.

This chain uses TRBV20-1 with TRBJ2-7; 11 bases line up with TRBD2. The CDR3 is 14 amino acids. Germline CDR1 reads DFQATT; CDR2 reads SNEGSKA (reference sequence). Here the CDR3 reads CSTIAGGPLLEQYF. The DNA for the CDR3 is TGCAGCACTATAGCGGGAGGGCCCCTTCTGGAGCAGTACTTC.

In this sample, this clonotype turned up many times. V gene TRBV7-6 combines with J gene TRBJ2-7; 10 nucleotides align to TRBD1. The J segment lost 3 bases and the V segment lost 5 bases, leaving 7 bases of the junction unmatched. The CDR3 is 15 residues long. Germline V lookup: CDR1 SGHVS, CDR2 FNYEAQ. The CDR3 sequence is CASSLGTGAVYEQYF. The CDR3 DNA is TGTGCCAGCAGCCTTGGGACAGGGGCCGTCTACGAGCAGTACTTC.

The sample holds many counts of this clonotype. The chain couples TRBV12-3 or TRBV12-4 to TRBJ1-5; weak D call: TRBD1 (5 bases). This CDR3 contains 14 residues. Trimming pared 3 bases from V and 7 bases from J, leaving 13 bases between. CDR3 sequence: CASSFRGGGQPQHF. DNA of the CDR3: TGTGCCAGCAGTTTTAGGGGAGGTGGACAGCCCCAGCATTTT.

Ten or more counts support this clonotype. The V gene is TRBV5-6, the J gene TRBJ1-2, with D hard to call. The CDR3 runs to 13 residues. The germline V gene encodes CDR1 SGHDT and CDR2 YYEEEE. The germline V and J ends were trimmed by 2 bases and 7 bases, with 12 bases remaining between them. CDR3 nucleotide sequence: TGTGCCAGCAGCTTAGCGACGGAAGGTGGCTACACCTTC. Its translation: CASSLATEGGYTF. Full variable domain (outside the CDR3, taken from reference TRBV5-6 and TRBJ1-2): DAGVTQSPTHLIKTRGQQVTLRCSPKSGHDTVSWYQQALGQGPQFIFQYYEEEERQRGNFPDRFSGHQFPNYSSELNVNALLLGDSALYLCASSLATEGGYTFGSGTRLTVV.

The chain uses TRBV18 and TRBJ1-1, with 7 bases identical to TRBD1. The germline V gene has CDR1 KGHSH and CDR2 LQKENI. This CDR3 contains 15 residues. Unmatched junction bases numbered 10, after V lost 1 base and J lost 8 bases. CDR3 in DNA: TGTGCCAGCTCACCACTAATAGGGACAGATCTGGAAGCTTTCTTT. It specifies CASSPLIGTDLEAFF.